This TCR beta chain was identified during a study of T cells in Graves' hyperthyroidism and ophthalmopathy. Remarks on this clonotype: A single base separates this from a much larger clone, so it may be a read error.

Those patients with uncontrolled infection, other autoimmune disease, pregnancy or lactation were excluded. Using RNA transcripts as the source, TCR beta CDR3 regions were amplified. RT-PCR in the first round (using the HTBI primer set) targeted the TCR CDR3. A single record per CDR3 protein comes from TCRdb applying MiXCR to the multiplex PCR reads. The repertoire includes about 690,000 distinct CDR3 sequences, around 16% of them detected once, and 15% to 18% sits in the top ten. Looked up from germline, CDR1 is MDHEN and CDR2 is SYDVKM. This CDR3 has 17 residues. The sequenced sample consisted of blood. The chain links TRBV28 to TRBJ2-5, with 7 bases identical to TRBD1. The receptor was isolated from a man aged 45-65 years with Graves' hyperthyroidism. The CDR3 DNA sequence: TGTGCCAGCAGTTTTCTCAGGTGGGGACAGACTCAAGAGACCCGGTACTTC. Its translation is CASSFLRWGQTQETRYF.